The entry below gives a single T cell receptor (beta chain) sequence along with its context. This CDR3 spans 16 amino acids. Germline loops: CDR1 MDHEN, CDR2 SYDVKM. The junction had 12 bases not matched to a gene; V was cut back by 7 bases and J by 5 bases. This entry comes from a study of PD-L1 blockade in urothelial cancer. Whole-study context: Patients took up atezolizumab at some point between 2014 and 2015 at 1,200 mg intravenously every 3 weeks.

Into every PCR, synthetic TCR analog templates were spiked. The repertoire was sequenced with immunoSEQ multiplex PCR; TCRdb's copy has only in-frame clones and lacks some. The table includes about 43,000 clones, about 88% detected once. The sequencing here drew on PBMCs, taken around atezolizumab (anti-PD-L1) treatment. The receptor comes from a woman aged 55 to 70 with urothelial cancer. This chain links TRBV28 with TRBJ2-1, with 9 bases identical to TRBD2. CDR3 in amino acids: CASKGLLAGGNNEQFF. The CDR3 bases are TGTGCCAGCAAGGGCCTCCTGGCGGGAGGGAACAATGAGCAGTTCTTC. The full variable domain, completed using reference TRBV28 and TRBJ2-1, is DVKVTQSSRYLVKRTGEKVFLECVQDMDHENMFWYRQDPGLGLRLIYFSYDVKMKEKGDIPEGYSVSREKKERFSLILESASTNQTSMYLCASKGLLAGGNNEQFFGPGTRLTVL.